The 29 T cell receptor beta chains below come from one sample, sequenced in a study of graft-versus-host responses after intestinal transplantation. TCRdb's table, derived via immunoSEQ multiplex PCR, lists solely in-frame clones and lacks some. The top ten clones hold around 0.5% of a sample with about 94,000 clones, 91% of them seen once. No antigen has been assigned to these receptors. The material was unstimulated CD8+ T cells sorted from spleen or lymph node cells, obtained before intestinal transplant. The receptors stem from a human donor who received an intestinal transplant.

This sequence joins TRBV19 and TRBJ2-3; no definite D call. V was clipped by 1 base and J by 3 bases, with 5 bases between them. Germline-derived CDR1 and CDR2 are LNHDA and SQIVND (reference sequence). There are 13 residues in the CDR3. The CDR3 sequence: CASSIGATDTQYF. DNA for the CDR3: TGTGCCAGTAGTATAGGAGCGACAGATACGCAGTATTTT.

This clone was counted once. V and J are TRBV9 and TRBJ1-6; D possibly corresponds to TRBD1 (5 bases). Per the germline V gene, CDR1 is SGDLS and CDR2 is YYNGEE. The V end was cut by 0 bases, the J end by 10 bases, with 14 bases between. This CDR3 has 15 amino acids. In DNA form, the CDR3 reads TGTGCCAGCAGCGTAGATGGCCGCCCAGGGTCACCCCTCCACTTT. It yields the protein CASSVDGRPGSPLHF.

The V and J genes are TRBV28 and TRBJ1-2, with D possibly being TRBD1 (5 bases). The CDR3 is 13 amino acids. The V end lost 3 bases, the J end lost 7 bases, and 12 bases lay between the germline ends. Germline loops: CDR1 MDHEN, CDR2 SYDVKM. The CDR3 is CASSFSRAAGYTF. For the CDR3, the DNA is TGTGCCAGCAGTTTCTCCAGGGCCGCTGGCTACACCTTC.

The chain combines TRBV28 with TRBJ1-1; D is possibly TRBD1 (6 bases). Germline values: CDR1 MDHEN, CDR2 SYDVKM. The CDR3 is made up of 12 amino acids. V lost 7 bases, J lost 6 bases, and 12 bases lay in between. The CDR3 nucleotides read TGTGCCAGCAACTTACAGGGACCTGAAGCTTTCTTT. It yields the protein CASNLQGPEAFF.

The CDR3 DNA sequence: TGTGCCAGCAGCTATCGGGACATCGAAGGCGAGCAGTACTTC. Residues: CASSYRDIEGEQYF. The chain joins TRBV7-6 to TRBJ2-7; tentatively, D is TRBD1 (6 bases). Germline V CDR1 and CDR2: SGHVS, FNYEAQ. V lost 4 bases, J lost 6 bases, and 16 bases lay in between. The CDR3 spans 14 residues.

This chain uses TRBV27 with TRBJ1-6; TRBD1 might be the D (6 bases). CDR3 length: 14 residues. V was shortened by 4 bases and J by 5 bases, with 9 bases between the two germline ends. Germline loops: CDR1 MNHEY, CDR2 SMNVEV (reference sequence). Here the CDR3 DNA reads TGTGCCAGCAGTTGGGACACACATAATTCACCCCTCCACTTT. Protein sequence: CASSWDTHNSPLHF.

The rearrangement links TRBV6-1 to TRBJ1-4; TRBD1 aligns across 7 bases. With V trimmed by 1 base and J by 7 bases, 6 bases remained unmatched. This CDR3 comprises 15 residues. CDR1 is MNHNS, CDR2 SASEGT, per germline. In DNA form, the CDR3 reads TGTGCCAGCAGTGAAGAAACAGGGGTACGTGAAAAACTGTTTTTT. Protein sequence: CASSEETGVREKLFF.

This clone was observed a few times. The chain uses TRBV4-1 and TRBJ2-5; TRBD2 agrees at 15 bases. The V gene's germline CDR1 is MGHRA and CDR2 YSYEKL. The J segment lost 4 bases and the V segment lost 5 bases, leaving 2 bases of the junction unmatched. The CDR3 has 15 amino acids. The CDR3 protein is CASSGLAGGLETQYF. CDR3 DNA: TGCGCCAGCAGCGGACTAGCGGGGGGGCTAGAGACCCAGTACTTC.

The chain recombines TRBV19 with TRBJ1-2, with D possibly TRBD1 on 5 matching bases. The CDR3 has 13 amino acids. Trimming stripped 3 bases from V and 7 bases from J, with 12 bases between. Germline V CDR1 and CDR2: LNHDA, SQIVND (reference sequence). The CDR3: CASSMGPNTGYTF. CDR3 coding DNA: TGTGCCAGTAGTATGGGGCCCAATACTGGCTACACCTTC.

The chain recombines TRBV28 with TRBJ1-5; a possible D gene is TRBD1 (6 bases). The germline gives CDR1 MDHEN, CDR2 SYDVKM. V was trimmed by 2 bases and J by 4 bases, leaving 9 bases between them. This CDR3 region has 14 residues. The CDR3 is CASSLRGGNQPQHF. The CDR3 DNA reads TGTGCCAGCAGTTTAAGGGGGGGGAATCAGCCCCAGCATTTT.

CDR3 in amino acids: CASSHLAGGDNEQFF. The DNA for the CDR3 is TGCGCCAGCAGCCATCTAGCGGGAGGGGACAATGAGCAGTTCTTC. The genes are TRBV4-1 and TRBJ2-1, with 12 bases that match TRBD2. The germline V gene has CDR1 MGHRA and CDR2 YSYEKL. CDR3 length equals 15 residues. J lost 5 bases, V lost 3 bases, and 2 bases had no gene match.

The rearrangement joins TRBV9 to TRBJ2-7; 10 positions match TRBD1. The germline gives CDR1 SGDLS, CDR2 YYNGEE. J lost 4 bases, V lost 0 bases, and 7 bases had no gene match. The CDR3 has 16 residues. The DNA of the CDR3 is TGTGCCAGCAGCGTAGGTGACGGGACAGGGGAATACGAGCAGTACTTC. It is translated as CASSVGDGTGEYEQYF.

V gene TRBV7-9 combines with J gene TRBJ2-7; 10 bases fit TRBD1. CDR3 length: 16 amino acids. Germline CDR1 and CDR2: SEHNR and FQNEAQ (reference sequence). Unmatched junction bases numbered 9, after V lost 4 bases and J lost 3 bases. CDR3 amino acids: CASSYKPGQGLYEQYF. In DNA form, the CDR3 reads TGTGCCAGCAGCTATAAGCCGGGACAGGGGCTCTACGAGCAGTACTTC.

The J gene is TRBJ1-5, the V gene TRBV15; D unclear. This CDR3 has 16 residues. V lost 5 bases and J 1 base, leaving 15 bases between the germline ends. CDR1 and CDR2 from the germline V gene are LNHNV and YYDKDF (reference sequence). CDR3 nucleotides: TGTGCCACCAGCCTATCCCGGTCACGGAGCAATCAGCCCCAGCATTTT. Translation: CATSLSRSRSNQPQHF.

This chain links TRBV10-1 with TRBJ1-1; TRBD1 agrees at 7 bases. Germline V gene data show CDR1 as WNHNN and CDR2 as SYGVQD (reference sequence). After removal of 2 bases from V and 1 base from J, the junction contained 7 bases not matched to a gene. The CDR3 spans 16 residues. This CDR3 is CASSEARRTGNTEAFF. The CDR3 bases are TGCGCCAGCAGTGAGGCACGGAGGACAGGGAACACTGAAGCTTTCTTT.

The rearrangement uses TRBV19 and TRBJ2-1; 10 nucleotides match TRBD1. V shed 6 bases and J 8 bases; nucleotides not matched to a gene: 13. This CDR3 is 16 amino acids long. CDR1 is LNHDA, CDR2 SQIVND, per germline (reference sequence). The CDR3 spells CASRGEGQGFFDEQFF. The CDR3 nucleotides read TGTGCCAGTAGGGGGGAGGGACAGGGGTTTTTCGATGAGCAGTTCTTC.

J is TRBJ2-5 and V is TRBV19; D may be TRBD1 (6 bases). Trimming took off 1 base at V and 5 bases at J, with 11 bases between the two ends. From germline, CDR1 is LNHDA and CDR2 SQIVND (reference sequence). This CDR3 comprises 14 residues. CDR3 nucleotide sequence: TGTGCCAGTAGTATAGGTGGGGGCCGGGAGACCCAGTACTTC. Encoded protein: CASSIGGGRETQYF.

This chain connects TRBV7-8 to TRBJ2-5; 8 bases agree with TRBD1. Germline V gives CDR1 SGHVS, CDR2 FQNEAQ. Trimming removed 6 bases from V and 2 bases from J; junction bases left unmatched: 5. The CDR3 consists of 14 residues. The CDR3 coding sequence is TGTGCCAGCAGAGACAGGGGACCTCAAGAGACCCAGTACTTC. Amino acids: CASRDRGPQETQYF.

Written as DNA, the CDR3 is TGTGCCAGCAGTTACGGGGTTTGGGACACTGAAGCTTTCTTT. Translation: CASSYGVWDTEAFF. The chain carries TRBV27 and TRBJ1-1; unclear D gene. The CDR3 runs 14 residues. Per germline, CDR1 MNHEY and CDR2 SMNVEV (reference sequence). Between the trimmed V and J ends, which lost 4 bases and 3 bases, there was a span of 12 bases.

CDR3 residues: CSVNGIGTSLREQFF. The CDR3 DNA follows: TGCAGCGTTAATGGTATCGGGACTAGCTTACGGGAGCAGTTCTTC. The chain uses TRBV29-1 and TRBJ2-1; 9 bases align to TRBD2. This CDR3 has 15 residues. CDR1 SQVTM and CDR2 ANQGSEA come from the germline V gene. The V gene end was trimmed by 5 bases and the J gene end by 10 bases; junction bases not matched to a gene: 15.

In its sample, this clone was seen once. In DNA, the CDR3 is TGTGCCAGTAGTGTTCGGGCCGGGGGGGAGACCCAGTACTTC. It specifies CASSVRAGGETQYF. The rearrangement joins TRBV19 to TRBJ2-5; 7 bases map to TRBD2. The junction had 8 bases not matched to a gene; V was cut back by 5 bases and J by 5 bases. CDR1 is LNHDA and CDR2 is SQIVND in the germline V gene (reference sequence). The CDR3 is 14 amino acids.

The chain has TRBV14 and TRBJ2-1; 10 bases match TRBD2. Germline V gives CDR1 SGHDN, CDR2 FVKESK. CDR3 size: 17 residues. V lost 2 bases to trimming and J lost 6 bases; unmatched junction nucleotides: 10. The CDR3 reads CASSQLASGRWGNEQFF. CDR3 coding DNA: TGTGCCAGCAGCCAATTGGCTAGCGGGAGATGGGGCAATGAGCAGTTCTTC.

This clone was counted once. This chain links TRBV29-1 with TRBJ2-7, with D perhaps TRBD2 (6 bases). CDR3 length: 14 residues. V shed 6 bases and J shed 1 base, with 16 bases lying between them. Germline assignment: CDR1 SQVTM and CDR2 ANQGSEA. This chain's CDR3 is CSVMLGGTSYEQYF. CDR3 nucleotide sequence: TGCAGCGTGATGCTGGGCGGGACGTCCTACGAGCAGTACTTC.

The chain carries TRBV5-1 and TRBJ2-7; D is possibly TRBD2 (6 bases). CDR3 length: 14 amino acids. The germline V gene has CDR1 SGHRS and CDR2 YFSETQ. V was clipped by 4 bases and J by 3 bases, with 14 bases between them. Written as DNA, the CDR3 is TGCGCCAGCAGCGCGGGGCAAGGAGGCTACGAGCAGTACTTC. It encodes CASSAGQGGYEQYF. Using reference TRBV5-1 and TRBJ2-7 for the parts outside the CDR3, the full variable domain is KAGVTQTPRYLIKTRGQQVTLSCSPISGHRSVSWYQQTPGQGLQFLFEYFSETQRNKGNFPGRFSGRQFSNSRSEMNVSTLELGDSALYLCASSAGQGGYEQYFGPGTRLTVT.

The V and J genes are TRBV27 and TRBJ1-5; D is undetermined. CDR3 size: 13 residues. With 4 bases removed from V and 4 bases from J, the gap between germline ends came to 8 bases. The germline CDR1 and CDR2 sequences are MNHEY and SMNVEV (reference sequence). CDR3 region: CASSSVRNQPQHF. CDR3 in DNA: TGTGCCAGCAGTTCCGTGAGAAATCAGCCCCAGCATTTT.

V is TRBV6-5 and J is TRBJ2-2; D may be TRBD1 (6 bases). The CDR3 contains 15 residues. Trimming took off 5 bases at V and 2 bases at J, with 12 bases between the two ends. Looked up from germline, CDR1 is MNHEY and CDR2 is SVGAGI. In DNA form, the CDR3 reads TGTGCCAGCAGTACCGGGACACCCAACACCGGGGAGCTGTTTTTT. Protein: CASSTGTPNTGELFF.

A single count supports this clone. No conserved phenylalanine or tryptophan ends this CDR3, so it is likely a read error. It is unclear where the CDR3 begins or ends on the DNA, so no DNA is shown, and the CDR3 is as TCRdb lists it. The chain combines TRBV20-1 with TRBJ1-1; TRBD1 was called by the table and not checked on the DNA. The CDR3 length equals 11 residues, ends included. Germline values: CDR1 DFQATT, CDR2 SNEGSKA (reference sequence). CDR3 protein: CSARGGQRGPR.

The rearrangement links TRBV4-1 to TRBJ2-7; TRBD1 is a possible D gene (6 bases). The germline gives CDR1 MGHRA, CDR2 YSYEKL. The CDR3 contains 15 residues. The V end was cut by 5 bases, the J end by 0 bases, with 14 bases between. CDR3 protein: CASSARGPSSYEQYF. The CDR3 DNA reads as TGCGCCAGCAGCGCCAGGGGACCCAGCTCCTACGAGCAGTACTTC.

This chain joins TRBV7-8 and TRBJ2-7, with 7 bases that match TRBD1. The CDR3 loop spans 15 amino acids. Trimming took 6 bases from V and 1 from J; bases not matched to a gene: 9. The germline V gene has CDR1 SGHVS and CDR2 FQNEAQ. For the CDR3, the DNA is TGTGCCAGCAGTCAGGCCTTGACAGGGTCCTACGAGCAGTACTTC. It codes for CASSQALTGSYEQYF.